This T cell receptor (beta chain) comes out of a study of beta chain features in type 1 diabetes. Overall study results and limits: Relative to healthy donors, patients appeared to have naive, central memory and Treg TCRB repertoires that were more similar. Type 1 diabetes patients had TCRB CDR3s that were shorter (moderately but significantly so) in all four CD4+ subsets.

Sequencing targeted expressed TCRB transcripts, as all isolated RNA had been reverse transcribed. Some clones are missing from TCRdb's copy, which holds only in-frame ones; the method was immunoSEQ multiplex PCR. The sample gives roughly 150,000 clones, almost 8% of which show up once; under 0.6% is in the top ten. A few counts support this clone. Its antigen is not identified. V shed 4 bases, J shed 5 bases, and the junction held 7 bases outside the gene matches. This CDR3 spans 14 amino acids. Germline-derived CDR1 and CDR2 are SGHRS and YFSETQ. The chain employs TRBV5-1 and TRBJ2-3, with 7 bases lining up with TRBD1. The sequencing sample was made of central memory CD4+ T cells from blood. This receptor was taken from a man between 18 and 29 years old with type 1 diabetes. This chain's CDR3 is CASSTGQVEDTQYF. CDR3 sequence (DNA): TGCGCCAGCAGCACCGGACAGGTCGAAGATACGCAGTATTTT. The variable domain in full, completed from reference TRBV5-1 and TRBJ2-3, reads KAGVTQTPRYLIKTRGQQVTLSCSPISGHRSVSWYQQTPGQGLQFLFEYFSETQRNKGNFPGRFSGRQFSNSRSEMNVSTLELGDSALYLCASSTGQVEDTQYFGPGTRLTVL.